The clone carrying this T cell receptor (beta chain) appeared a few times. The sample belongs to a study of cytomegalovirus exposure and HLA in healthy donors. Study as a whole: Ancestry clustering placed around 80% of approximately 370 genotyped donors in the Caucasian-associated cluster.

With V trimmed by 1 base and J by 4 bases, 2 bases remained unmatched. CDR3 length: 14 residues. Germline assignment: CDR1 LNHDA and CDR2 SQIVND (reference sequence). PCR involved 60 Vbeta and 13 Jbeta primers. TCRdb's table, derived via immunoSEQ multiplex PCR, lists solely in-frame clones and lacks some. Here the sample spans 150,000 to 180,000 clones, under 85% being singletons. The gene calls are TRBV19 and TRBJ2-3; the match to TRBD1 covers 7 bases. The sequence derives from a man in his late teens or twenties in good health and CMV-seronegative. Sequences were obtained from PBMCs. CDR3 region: CASSIGQGPDTQYF. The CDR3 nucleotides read TGTGCCAGTAGTATAGGACAGGGCCCAGATACGCAGTATTTT.